This TCR beta chain was sequenced for a study of prognosis after radiotherapy for stage I lung cancer (dated by TCRdb to the early 2020s). General notes on the study: Between April 2018 and early 2019, 15 to 20 patients with stage I NSCLC were enrolled in Nanjing, China. Of the enrolled patients, fourteen had newly diagnosed primary stage I lung tumors, while four or five had oligometastatic NSCLC following surgical resection of the primary tumor. All patients were considered medically inoperable, owing to comorbidities in approximately 13 and refusal of surgery in seven or eight. The cohort was made up of 10 to 15 men and 6 or 7 women, with a median age of roughly 79 years and an age range of 53 to 84 years. Squamous cell carcinoma histology was identified in seven patients, and adenocarcinoma histology was identified in some 11 patients. Image-guided IMRT or VMAT was used to deliver SBRT in 3 to 5 fractions at a biologically effective dose of at least 100 Gy. In every patient, SBRT was given without any concurrent therapy. Distant metastases were developed by four of the 19 patients after SBRT, at a median of roughly 7 months, whereas no significant progression was observed in the other 15 patients. This study profiled peripheral blood TCR beta repertoires from stage I NSCLC patients before and after stereotactic body radiotherapy and linked the repertoires to distant failure. For each of the approximately 19 patients, one blood sample was taken before SBRT and one after, so the study sequenced approximately 38 samples in total. General findings and caveats noted by the study authors: None of the reported P values were adjusted for multiple comparisons. Post-SBRT Shannon entropy and its change from baseline were lower in patients who developed distant metastases; baseline Shannon entropy was not associated with metastases. The study was limited by its small cohort and short follow-up, and the findings require independent validation. No determination of tumor specificity was made for expanded TCR clones. After SBRT, the count of unique TCR clones dropped from a median of roughly 10,000 beforehand to roughly 6,800 afterward (Wilcoxon paired P=0.011). Differences in TRBV and TRBJ usage frequencies by metastasis status were reportedly observed in two V genes at baseline and in roughly 10 V and two J genes after SBRT.

Two rounds of multiplex PCR were performed to amplify the TCR beta CDR3 region from genomic DNA. In the first round of PCR, primers specific to each TRBV and TRBJ gene were used, and the primer sequences are filed in Chinese patent CN105087789A. The second PCR round used universal primers. The Roche High Pure PCR Template Preparation Kit was used to extract genomic DNA from the frozen PBMCs. Paired-end sequencing with 151 bp reads was performed on the libraries using an Illumina HiSeq 3000. In the authors' own workflow: CutAdapt was used to discard raw reads that did not contain the multiplex PCR primer sequences. PEAR was used to merge high-quality paired reads into contigs. MiXCR assigned TRB V, D and J gene segments to each contig by aligning to reference sequences. To remove sequencing errors, CDR3 sequences were clustered according to base quality and sequence similarity. Shannon entropy normalized by the natural log of productive TCR sequence number was used as the measure of diversity. Clonality was defined as one minus Shannon entropy divided by the natural log of the number of unique clonotypes. Progression-free survival cut-offs for repertoire metrics were chosen using the Youden index of ROC curves, with analyses run in R 3.5.3. Clones were called with MiXCR by TCRdb after fastp trimmed the public reads at Q25, and only in-frame beta chains were retained. Rows are unified per CDR3 protein, each entry keeping the most common DNA and genes. These V and J calls rely on TCRdb rather than the paper's analysis. The sample table shows more than 25,000 distinct CDR3 sequences, and about 34% are seen once. The ten biggest clones cover roughly a third of the sample.

All patients had node-negative disease on CT and PET/CT, and none had a history of other malignancies or prior chemotherapy or radiotherapy. At each of the two time points, 6 to 7 milliliters of peripheral venous blood were collected into EDTA tubes. Ficoll-Paque Plus density-gradient centrifugation was used to isolate PBMCs. Samples were stored at -80°C immediately after collection until analysis. This clonotype showed up many times. Its antigen is still unknown. Per-base qualities were not stored, and no clone one base away is much larger. V loses 4 bases of germline sequence and J loses 6 bases, and the interval between the two ends is 19 bases. CDR1 and CDR2, per the germline V gene, are SGDLS and YYNGEE. There are 15 amino acids in the CDR3, from cysteine to phenylalanine inclusive. The read is trimmed to its CDR3 DNA, 45 bases read in frame from base 1.

The receptor comes from a donor at least 50 years old with non-small cell lung cancer. The chain is encoded by TRBV9 joined to TRBJ1-2; the D gene cannot be named for sure. The source was PBMCs, collected before or after stereotactic body radiation therapy (not recorded which). The DNA sequence is TGTGCCAGCAGCCCTCGACCGACTGAAGCGGATGGCTACACCTTC. Its protein is CASSPRPTEADGYTF.